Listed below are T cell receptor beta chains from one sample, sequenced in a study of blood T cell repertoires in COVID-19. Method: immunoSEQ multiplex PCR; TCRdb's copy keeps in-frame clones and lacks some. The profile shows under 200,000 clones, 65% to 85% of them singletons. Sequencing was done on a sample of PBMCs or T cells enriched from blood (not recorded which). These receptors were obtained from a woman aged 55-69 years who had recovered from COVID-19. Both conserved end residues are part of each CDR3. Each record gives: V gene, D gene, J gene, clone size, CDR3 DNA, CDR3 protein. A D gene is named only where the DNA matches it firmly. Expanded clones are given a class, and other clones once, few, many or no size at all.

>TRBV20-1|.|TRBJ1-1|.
TGCAGTGCTAGTAAAGCCACAGGTGACACTGAAGCTTTCTTT
CSASKATGDTEAFF
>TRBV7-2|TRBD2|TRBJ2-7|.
TGTGCCAGCAGCCCTCTAGCGGGGGGATCCTACGAGCAGTACTTC
CASSPLAGGSYEQYF
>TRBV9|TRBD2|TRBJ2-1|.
TGTGCCAGCAGCGTAGGACTAGCCAGCTACAATGAGCAGTTCTTC
CASSVGLASYNEQFF
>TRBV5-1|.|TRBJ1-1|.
TGCGCCAGCAGCTTGGCCGGGATGAACACTGAAGCTTTCTTT
CASSLAGMNTEAFF
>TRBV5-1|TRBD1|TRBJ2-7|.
TGCGCCAGCAGCTGGGGACAGAGCTCCTACGAGCAGTACTTC
CASSWGQSSYEQYF
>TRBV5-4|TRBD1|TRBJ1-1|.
TGTGCCAGCAGCCAAGAACAGGGGGTGACTGAAGCTTTCTTT
CASSQEQGVTEAFF
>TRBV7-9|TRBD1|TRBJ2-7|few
TGTGCCAGCAGCCCACGGGACAGGGATGAAGAGCAGTACTTC
CASSPRDRDEEQYF
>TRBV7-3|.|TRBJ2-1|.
TGTGCCAGCAGCCCCCAAGGGGCCAGGGGATCCTACAATGAGCAGTTCTTC
CASSPQGARGSYNEQFF
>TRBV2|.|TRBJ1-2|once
TGTGCCAGCAGAAATCCAGACAAGGATGGCTACACCTTC
CASRNPDKDGYTF
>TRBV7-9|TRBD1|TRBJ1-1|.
TGTGCCAGCAGCTTCGGGACAGGGGCGGGAAAAGCTTTCTTT
CASSFGTGAGKAFF
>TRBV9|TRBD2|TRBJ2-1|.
TGTGCCAGCAGCGGAGGGACTAGCGGGAACCCCAATGAGCAGTTCTTC
CASSGGTSGNPNEQFF
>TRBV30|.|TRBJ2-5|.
TGTGCCTGGAGTTTTGGGGGCAGCGAGACCCAGTACTTC
CAWSFGGSETQYF
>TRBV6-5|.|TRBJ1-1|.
TGTGCCAGCAGTCGGACACCCCTTATGAACACTGAAGCTTTCTTT
CASSRTPLMNTEAFF
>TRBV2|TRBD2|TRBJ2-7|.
TGTGCCAGCGAGGGACTAGCTGGGTACGAGCAGTACTTC
CASEGLAGYEQYF
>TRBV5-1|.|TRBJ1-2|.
TGCGCCAGCAGCTTGGGGTCTAGGGGCAGGGGAGATGGCTACACCTTC
CASSLGSRGRGDGYTF